This TCR beta chain comes out of a study of tumor-infiltrating lymphocytes in primary liver carcinoma. Study results and caveats: Less overlap was seen in tumor-adjacent and tumor-blood pairs than in tumor region pairs.

This clonotype was detected ten times or more. The antigen remains unidentified. Constant-region priming of approximately 500 ng total RNA yielded TCR beta cDNA. A slightly modified ARM-PCR protocol with three nested multiplex PCR rounds produced these TCR beta libraries. The opening two PCR rounds, ten to eleven cycles each, paired TRBV1-TRBV30 forward primers with a C-beta reverse primer. TCRdb independently ran MiXCR on the multiplex PCR reads; one entry per CDR3 protein. The sample yields some 130,000 distinct CDR3 sequences, around two thirds seen once. The source material, 20-30 mg of unsorted bulk tissue, was used to co-extract RNA and DNA. The V gene end was trimmed by 7 bases and the J gene end by 4 bases; junction bases not matched to a gene: 9. The CDR3 is 15 amino acids. CDR1 and CDR2 from the germline V gene are MNHEY and SVGAGI.

This TCR was recovered from a woman in her sixties or seventies with primary liver carcinoma and hepatitis B virus infection. The sequencing input was tumor-adjacent normal liver tissue. The rearrangement links TRBV6-5 to TRBJ2-3, with 9 positions matching TRBD2. Here the CDR3 reads CASIGRAGGADTQYF. The CDR3 coding sequence is TGTGCCAGCATCGGAAGGGCGGGAGGGGCAGATACGCAGTATTTT.